This T cell receptor beta chain was recorded in a study of PD-1 blockade in classical Hodgkin lymphoma. General observations from the study: The origin of the repertoire differences remains undefined, with disease activity or prior therapy as possible causes.

Generated by immunoSEQ multiplex PCR, the TCRdb table keeps only in-frame clones and is missing some. The sample lists some 16,000 clones, 82% seen once, with 25% to 35% in the top ten. Autologous stem cell transplantation was followed by relapse in every patient, and brentuximab vedotin exposure varied. As for this clone: Its cognate antigen is unknown.

Germline lookup yields CDR1 SGHVS and CDR2 FQNEAQ. This CDR3 region has 17 residues. V was clipped by 7 bases and J by 1 base; unmatched bases: 15. V usage is TRBV7-8 and J usage is TRBJ2-5; TRBD2 agrees at 7 bases. The material was peripheral blood mononuclear cells (PBMCs), obtained before the second cycle of nivolumab. The sequence was obtained from a human donor with classical Hodgkin lymphoma. Here the CDR3 DNA reads TGTGCCAGCACCACTGGACGGGGGGTGGGTAGCCAAGAGACCCAGTACTTC. This gives the protein CASTTGRGVGSQETQYF.